Shown below are 8 T cell receptor beta chains from a single sample sequenced in a study of shared clonotypes between healthy human individuals. Only in-frame clones appear in the TCRdb table, and some are missing; sequencing was by immunoSEQ multiplex PCR. Here the sample spans under 2,000,000 clones, roughly 95% being singletons. It was CD45RO-negative cells, positively selected for CCR7, that made up naive CD8 cells, with terminally differentiated effector memory CD45RA+ cells excluded. The sequencing sample was made of naive CD8+ T cells sorted from blood. All receptors derive from a man aged 18 to 30 in good health.

The J gene is TRBJ1-4, the V gene TRBV28, with 8 bases lining up with TRBD1. CDR3 length: 17 amino acids. Looked up from germline, CDR1 is MDHEN and CDR2 is SYDVKM. The J segment lost 0 bases and the V segment lost 5 bases, leaving 8 bases of the junction unmatched. DNA of the CDR3: TGTGCCAGCAGTCCTCTAGGGACAGGCGCAACTAATGAAAAACTGTTTTTT. Its translation is CASSPLGTGATNEKLFF.

As to this clone: Different DNA sequences within this sample yield the same CDR3. J is TRBJ1-4 and V is TRBV30; maybe TRBD1 (5 bases). The CDR3 has 11 residues. V was shortened by 1 base and J by 8 bases, with 5 bases between the two germline ends. CDR1 and CDR2 from the germline V gene are GTSNPN and SVGIG (reference sequence). CDR3 loop: CAWSGGEKLFF. CDR3 bases: TGTGCCTGGAGTGGGGGGGAAAAACTGTTTTTT.

This chain links TRBV4-1 with TRBJ2-7, with 7 nucleotides matching TRBD1. Germline CDR1 and CDR2: MGHRA and YSYEKL. Trimming at V came to 0 bases and at J to 6 bases, leaving 11 bases not matched to a gene. The CDR3 covers 16 residues. The CDR3 protein is CASSQEVPDRAGEQYF. The CDR3 nucleotides are TGCGCCAGCAGCCAAGAGGTCCCCGACAGGGCGGGCGAGCAGTACTTC.

The chain uses TRBV6-5 and TRBJ1-2, with TRBD1 matching 7 bases. CDR1 MNHEY and CDR2 SVGAGI come from the germline V gene. The CDR3 has 13 residues. With V trimmed by 4 bases and J by 9 bases, 8 bases remained unmatched. The DNA of the CDR3 is TGTGCCAGCAGTTCTACGACAGGGTATAGCTACACCTTC. Translated, it gives CASSSTTGYSYTF.

The chain carries TRBV4-3 and TRBJ2-7, with 9 bases that match TRBD1. With V trimmed by 4 bases and J by 5 bases, 6 bases remained unmatched. The CDR3 covers 14 residues. Germline CDR1 and CDR2: LGHNA and YSLEER. CDR3: CASSRWTGVNEQYF. CDR3 DNA sequence: TGCGCCAGCAGCCGATGGACAGGGGTCAACGAGCAGTACTTC.

Points on this clone: Within the sample, other DNA sequences also encode this same CDR3. This sequence joins TRBV20-1 and TRBJ1-1; a possible D gene is TRBD1 (5 bases). Trimming removed 5 bases from V and 1 base from J, with 5 bases in between. CDR1 and CDR2 (germline): DFQATT, SNEGSKA (reference sequence). The CDR3 is 11 amino acids. The CDR3 DNA reads as TGCAGTGCTGACAGGAACACTGAAGCTTTCTTT. Amino acids: CSADRNTEAFF.

CDR3 bases: TGCGCCAGCAGCCACTTACTAGCGGGAGAGGGGGAGACCCAGTACTTC. It specifies CASSHLLAGEGETQYF. V usage is TRBV4-3 and J usage is TRBJ2-7, with 11 bases matching TRBD2. The J call is uncertain, as TRBJ2-5 better fits the DNA end. CDR3 length: 16 amino acids. The germline V gene has CDR1 LGHNA and CDR2 YSLEER.

The rearrangement links TRBV5-6 to TRBJ2-1; D unresolved. This CDR3 is built from 14 residues. The germline CDR1 and CDR2 sequences are SGHDT and YYEEEE. Trimming pared 8 bases from V and 0 bases from J, leaving 12 bases between. The CDR3 protein is CASLLGGSYNEQFF. The CDR3 nucleotides read TGTGCCAGTCTCCTTGGTGGCTCCTACAATGAGCAGTTCTTC.